Listed below are T cell receptor beta chains from one sample, sequenced in a study of T cell repertoires in aging, cancer and after chemotherapy. TCRdb analysed the multiplex PCR reads with MiXCR anew, one entry per CDR3 protein. The sample records over 1,000 distinct CDR3 sequences, around 30% being singletons. The sample was blood. These receptor sequences come from a human donor with a blood cancer. Both conserved end residues are trimmed from each CDR3. The order of the fields is V gene, J gene, clone size, CDR3 protein. A clone size is listed for some rows: how often the clone was seen (once, few, many), or a class if it is expanded.

v_gene: TRBV12-5; j_gene: TRBJ2-3; abundance: .; CDR3aa: ASSLGGTSGGGADTQY
v_gene: TRBV12-3/TRBV12-4; j_gene: TRBJ2-3; abundance: .; CDR3aa: ASSLTGTGGSSLHTQY
v_gene: TRBV5-4; j_gene: TRBJ2-2; abundance: medium-sized; CDR3aa: ASSRGLAGTGELF
v_gene: TRBV6-5; j_gene: TRBJ1-2; abundance: .; CDR3aa: AISEVQVLSGYT
v_gene: TRBV28; j_gene: TRBJ2-3; abundance: few; CDR3aa: ASSLGGTSGLTTDTQY
v_gene: TRBV5-1; j_gene: TRBJ1-1; abundance: .; CDR3aa: ASSPRTGTALNTEAF
v_gene: TRBV6-1; j_gene: TRBJ1-2; abundance: .; CDR3aa: ASSEVQVLSGYT
v_gene: TRBV12-3/TRBV12-4; j_gene: TRBJ2-6; abundance: .; CDR3aa: ASSPFSSGANVLT
v_gene: TRBV6-4; j_gene: TRBJ1-2; abundance: few; CDR3aa: ASSDPGVYGYT
v_gene: TRBV20-1; j_gene: TRBJ2-3; abundance: medium-sized; CDR3aa: SANPGLAGDLNGDTDTQY
v_gene: TRBV28; j_gene: TRBJ2-7; abundance: .; CDR3aa: ASRQLAGGTYEQY
v_gene: TRBV5-6; j_gene: TRBJ2-7; abundance: few; CDR3aa: ASTGLAGSHEQY
v_gene: TRBV6-2/TRBV6-3; j_gene: TRBJ1-2; abundance: medium-sized; CDR3aa: ASTRPGQGSYGYT
v_gene: TRBV7-2; j_gene: TRBJ2-3; abundance: few; CDR3aa: ASSLVGAGGGSTDTQY
v_gene: TRBV7-3; j_gene: TRBJ2-1; abundance: few; CDR3aa: ASSLPMVNSKNEQF
v_gene: TRBV19; j_gene: TRBJ1-5; abundance: medium-sized; CDR3aa: ASSTTGTKANQPQH
v_gene: TRBV20-1; j_gene: TRBJ2-7; abundance: .; CDR3aa: SLDGQRTSGRNHNEQY
v_gene: TRBV20-1; j_gene: TRBJ2-1; abundance: .; CDR3aa: SASPGLADNEQF
v_gene: TRBV19; j_gene: TRBJ1-2; abundance: medium-sized; CDR3aa: ASSIAGTGIHGYT
v_gene: TRBV6-1; j_gene: TRBJ1-6; abundance: few; CDR3aa: ASTGTAGFNSPLH
v_gene: TRBV6-1; j_gene: TRBJ1-4; abundance: few; CDR3aa: ASSVGAGTTKLF
v_gene: TRBV10-2; j_gene: TRBJ2-7; abundance: .; CDR3aa: ASSDRIGEQY
v_gene: TRBV10-1; j_gene: TRBJ2-2; abundance: few; CDR3aa: ASSALAGGTGELF
v_gene: TRBV30; j_gene: TRBJ1-2; abundance: .; CDR3aa: AGSDGARGYGYT
v_gene: TRBV25-1; j_gene: TRBJ2-5; abundance: .; CDR3aa: ASSYTGTSEETQY
v_gene: TRBV30; j_gene: TRBJ2-7; abundance: .; CDR3aa: AWKGSGSSPAYEQY
v_gene: TRBV20-1; j_gene: TRBJ2-1; abundance: .; CDR3aa: SARDPYYDNEQF
v_gene: TRBV6-2/TRBV6-3; j_gene: TRBJ2-1; abundance: .; CDR3aa: ASSYVGVSLF
v_gene: TRBV28; j_gene: TRBJ2-2; abundance: .; CDR3aa: ASSLGGTSGRENTGELF
v_gene: TRBV24-1; j_gene: TRBJ2-2; abundance: .; CDR3aa: ATSDFSGRAMGELF
v_gene: TRBV28; j_gene: TRBJ2-3; abundance: few; CDR3aa: ASSLRGIRGLAGDLNGDTDTQY
v_gene: TRBV12-3/TRBV12-4; j_gene: TRBJ2-1; abundance: medium-sized; CDR3aa: ASSFRVDGKGGQF
v_gene: TRBV12-5; j_gene: TRBJ2-5; abundance: .; CDR3aa: ANSRDRAETQY
v_gene: TRBV6-5; j_gene: TRBJ2-5; abundance: .; CDR3aa: ASSYKAGGPEGVQETQH
v_gene: TRBV29-1; j_gene: TRBJ2-1; abundance: .; CDR3aa: SVEGRPGLAGGFRTYNEQF
v_gene: TRBV7-6; j_gene: TRBJ2-7; abundance: .; CDR3aa: ASSPWTSFDEQY
v_gene: TRBV29-1; j_gene: TRBJ2-1; abundance: medium-sized; CDR3aa: SYSGTIYNEQF
v_gene: TRBV20-1; j_gene: TRBJ2-7; abundance: .; CDR3aa: SSSYEQY
v_gene: TRBV24-1; j_gene: TRBJ2-3; abundance: few; CDR3aa: ATSDLGRLAPELDTQY
v_gene: TRBV30; j_gene: TRBJ1-6; abundance: few; CDR3aa: AWSPGIFSLH
v_gene: TRBV12-3/TRBV12-4; j_gene: TRBJ1-4; abundance: few; CDR3aa: ASSFSFGTGAPGSATNEKLF
v_gene: TRBV29-1; j_gene: TRBJ2-4; abundance: medium-sized; CDR3aa: SLREREENIQY
v_gene: TRBV11-2; j_gene: TRBJ2-7; abundance: .; CDR3aa: ASSLGAFGYSYEQY
v_gene: TRBV18; j_gene: TRBJ2-5; abundance: medium-sized; CDR3aa: ASSPQGAVETQY
v_gene: TRBV4-1; j_gene: TRBJ2-7; abundance: .; CDR3aa: ASSQDLRLAASYEQY
v_gene: TRBV18; j_gene: TRBJ2-1; abundance: few; CDR3aa: ASSPFLGGMRLHNEQF
v_gene: TRBV6-1; j_gene: TRBJ2-3; abundance: medium-sized; CDR3aa: ASRRDRVPPDTQY
v_gene: TRBV5-4; j_gene: TRBJ2-1; abundance: few; CDR3aa: ASSLGGGDYNEQF
v_gene: TRBV12-3/TRBV12-4; j_gene: TRBJ2-5; abundance: medium-sized; CDR3aa: ASSRGETQY
v_gene: TRBV25-1; j_gene: TRBJ2-3; abundance: .; CDR3aa: ASSGGLSAEGDTQY
v_gene: TRBV5-4; j_gene: TRBJ1-2; abundance: few; CDR3aa: ASSLGHGYT
v_gene: TRBV7-9; j_gene: TRBJ2-2; abundance: few; CDR3aa: ASSSGTSGRENTGELF
v_gene: TRBV5-6; j_gene: TRBJ2-3; abundance: .; CDR3aa: ASSSIGGDLNGDTDTQY
v_gene: TRBV7-9; j_gene: TRBJ1-4; abundance: few; CDR3aa: ASSLGTDEKLF
v_gene: TRBV7-9; j_gene: TRBJ2-7; abundance: once; CDR3aa: ASSLASGTSVYYEQY
v_gene: TRBV27; j_gene: TRBJ2-7; abundance: few; CDR3aa: ASSLPPNYEQY
v_gene: TRBV18; j_gene: TRBJ1-4; abundance: medium-sized; CDR3aa: ASLRSVGEKLF
v_gene: TRBV20-1; j_gene: TRBJ1-1; abundance: .; CDR3aa: SARWGGDEAF
v_gene: TRBV28; j_gene: TRBJ2-3; abundance: .; CDR3aa: ASSLGGFWGTDTQY
v_gene: TRBV20-1; j_gene: TRBJ2-1; abundance: .; CDR3aa: SLRREEGNEQF